These 8 T cell receptor beta chains originate from one sample sequenced in a study of T cell responses to AZD1222 COVID-19 vaccine. Here immunoSEQ multiplex PCR was the method, and the copy in TCRdb shows in-frame clones only, minus some. The sample has under 200,000 clones, roughly nine tenths seen once. Specimen: peripheral blood, collected 28 days after the second dose of the MenACWY control vaccine. Receptors were obtained from an adult who received the MenACWY meningococcal vaccine as a control.

This chain joins TRBV30 and TRBJ2-1, with 9 nucleotides matching TRBD2. CDR1 is GTSNPN and CDR2 is SVGIG in the germline V gene (reference sequence). This CDR3 spans 12 amino acids. V was clipped by 3 bases and J by 13 bases; unmatched bases: 7. The CDR3 DNA is TGTGCCTGGAGCCCCTCTAGCGGGAAACAGTTCTTC. Residues: CAWSPSSGKQFF.

This chain uses TRBV5-8 with TRBJ2-7, with 8 bases lining up with TRBD2. Germline lookup yields CDR1 SGHTS and CDR2 YDEGEE. Trimming cost V 2 bases and J 0 bases; bases outside gene matches: 1. The CDR3 extends over 14 amino acids. CDR3 in DNA: TGTGCCAGCAGCTTAGGACTAGCCTCCTACGAGCAGTACTTC. It is translated as CASSLGLASYEQYF. The variable domain in full, completed from reference TRBV5-8 and TRBJ2-7, reads EAGVTQSPTHLIKTRGQQATLRCSPISGHTSVYWYQQALGLGLQFLLWYDEGEERNRGNFPPRFSGRQFPNYSSELNVNALELEDSALYLCASSLGLASYEQYFGPGTRLTVT.

The chain employs TRBV6-6 and TRBJ1-4; D remains unclear. The V and J ends lost 0 bases and 4 bases respectively, with 9 bases between them. This CDR3 region has 15 residues. CDR1 is MNHNY, CDR2 SVGAGI, per germline (reference sequence). The CDR3 sequence is CASSYSLVGNEKLFF. The CDR3 coding sequence is TGTGCCAGCAGTTACTCGCTGGTGGGTAATGAAAAACTGTTTTTT.

This clone was picked up one time. The chain employs TRBV7-3 and TRBJ2-1, with 9 bases lining up with TRBD2. Germline lookup yields CDR1 SGHTA and CDR2 FQGTGA. The CDR3 has 15 residues. V trimming: 0 bases; J trimming: 8 bases; junction bases outside the gene matches: 5. The CDR3 here is CASSLTAGGPYEQFF. CDR3 nucleotides: TGTGCCAGCAGCTTAACGGCGGGAGGGCCGTATGAGCAGTTCTTC.

The chain uses TRBV6-1 and TRBJ2-5, with a tentative D call TRBD2 (6 bases). Germline values: CDR1 MNHNS, CDR2 SASEGT. V was trimmed by 0 bases and J by 5 bases, leaving 13 bases between them. The CDR3 length is 15 residues. CDR3 amino acids: CASSEAPAGWETQYF. As DNA, the CDR3 is TGTGCCAGCAGTGAAGCGCCGGCGGGGTGGGAGACCCAGTACTTC.

The chain employs TRBV20-1 and TRBJ2-7, with D hard to call. Trimming removed 4 bases at V and 6 bases at J, with 7 bases between. Germline V lookup: CDR1 DFQATT, CDR2 SNEGSKA (reference sequence). This CDR3 is built from 10 residues. CDR3 nucleotide sequence: TGCAGTGCTAATGGTCGCGAGCAGTACTTC. Protein sequence: CSANGREQYF.

V is TRBV12-3 or TRBV12-4 and J is TRBJ2-3; unclear D gene. The germline V and J ends were trimmed by 4 bases and 2 bases, with 4 bases remaining between them. CDR3 length: 12 residues. The CDR3 sequence is CASSSITDTQYF. In nucleotides, the CDR3 is TGTGCCAGCAGTTCTATCACAGATACGCAGTATTTT.

Only one count was recorded for this clone. This chain connects TRBV19 to TRBJ1-1; possible D gene TRBD1, 6 bases. With 8 bases removed from V and 1 base from J, the gap between germline ends came to 11 bases. From germline, CDR1 is LNHDA and CDR2 SQIVND (reference sequence). This CDR3 is 13 amino acids long. CDR3 sequence: CASSDSQNTEAFF. The CDR3 nucleotides are TGTGCCAGTTCGGACAGCCAGAACACTGAAGCTTTCTTT.